These 22 T cell receptor beta chains came from one sample sequenced in a study of T cells in Graves' hyperthyroidism and ophthalmopathy. Regions amplified from RNA transcripts were the TCR beta CDR3 regions. The HTBI primer set was used in a first-round RT-PCR of the TCR CDR3. TCRdb reprocessed the multiplex PCR reads with MiXCR, giving one entry per CDR3 protein. This table has under 800,000 distinct CDR3 sequences, 11% to 15% appearing once. What was sequenced was blood. The receptors come from a woman aged 18-35 years with Graves' hyperthyroidism.

This clonotype was recorded a few times. The rearrangement uses TRBV5-1 and TRBJ2-1, with D possibly matching TRBD1 (6 bases). Deletions cut 4 bases from V and 5 bases from J, with 16 bases between. CDR1 and CDR2 (germline): SGHRS, YFSETQ. The CDR3 loop spans 15 amino acids. The CDR3 sequence: CASSPRTDSHNEQFF. DNA of the CDR3: TGCGCCAGCAGCCCCAGGACAGACTCTCACAATGAGCAGTTCTTC. Combining the CDR3 with reference TRBV5-1 and TRBJ2-1 gives the whole variable domain KAGVTQTPRYLIKTRGQQVTLSCSPISGHRSVSWYQQTPGQGLQFLFEYFSETQRNKGNFPGRFSGRQFSNSRSEMNVSTLELGDSALYLCASSPRTDSHNEQFFGPGTRLTVL.

The CDR3 region is CATSDDQGAVSFGNIQYF. The CDR3 coding sequence is TGTGCCACCAGTGATGATCAGGGGGCGGTTTCGTTTGGGAACATTCAGTACTTC. The chain combines TRBV24-1 with TRBJ2-4, with 8 bases fitting TRBD1. Per the germline V gene, CDR1 is KGHDR and CDR2 is SFDVKD. Trimming cost V 3 bases and J 7 bases; bases outside gene matches: 16. This CDR3 is built from 18 residues.

This clonotype was detected only a few times. The rearrangement joins TRBV30 to TRBJ2-7, with a tentative D call TRBD2 (7 bases). Germline V gives CDR1 GTSNPN, CDR2 SVGIG (reference sequence). CDR3 length: 15 amino acids. The V and J ends lost 0 bases and 2 bases respectively, with 14 bases between them. CDR3 sequence: CAWSVGGGWAYEQYF. CDR3 nucleotide sequence: TGTGCCTGGAGTGTAGGGGGAGGGTGGGCCTACGAGCAGTACTTC.

This clonotype was seen at least ten times. One end of the junction is discordant with germline, which a read error may explain. The chain recombines TRBV19 with TRBJ2-3; 13 bases map to TRBD2. The CDR3 loop spans 16 amino acids. The germline V gene has CDR1 LNHDA and CDR2 SQIVND (reference sequence). This chain's CDR3 is CASSIRLAGGADTQYF. In nucleotides, the CDR3 is TGCGCCAGCAGCATACGACTAGCGGGAGGAGCAGATACGCAGTATTTT. Drawing the rest from reference TRBV19 and TRBJ2-3, the complete variable domain is DGGITQSPKYLFRKEGQNVTLSCEQNLNHDAMYWYRQDPGQGLRLIYYSQIVNDFQKGDIAEGYSVSREKKESFPLTVTSAQKNPTAFYLCASSIRLAGGADTQYFGPGTRLTVL.

This clonotype has just a few counts. This rearrangement joins TRBV7-8 to TRBJ2-7, with D possibly matching TRBD1 (5 bases). The CDR3 is 14 residues long. Germline CDR1 and CDR2: SGHVS and FQNEAQ. Trimming shortened V by 4 bases and J by 2 bases, and 12 bases separated the two germline ends. Written as DNA, the CDR3 is TGTGCCAGCAGCTCCCCAGGGATAGCCTACGAGCAGTACTTC. The encoded protein is CASSSPGIAYEQYF.

This clonotype occurred many times. This chain uses TRBV5-1 with TRBJ1-2, with TRBD1 identical over 7 bases. CDR3 length equals 17 residues. CDR1 is SGHRS and CDR2 is YFSETQ in the germline V gene. V lost 2 bases and J lost 4; bases outside the gene matches: 14. CDR3 sequence (DNA): TGCGCCAGCAGCTTCGGGAACTCCCGGGACAGCCTCTATGGCTACACCTTC. The encoded protein is CASSFGNSRDSLYGYTF.

This clonotype has a count of ten or more. The chain is built from TRBV2 and TRBJ2-5; D ambiguous. Looked up from germline, CDR1 is SNHLY and CDR2 is FYNNEI. With 4 bases removed from V and 11 bases from J, the gap between germline ends came to 8 bases. There are 10 residues in the CDR3. The chain's CDR3 is CASSVGPQYF. CDR3 nucleotides: TGTGCCAGCAGTGTGGGCCCTCAGTACTTC.

This clonotype was recorded a few times. This sequence joins TRBV11-3 and TRBJ2-1, with D uncertain. The CDR3 totals 14 residues. The germline V gene has CDR1 SGHNT and CDR2 YENEEA. V was pared by 1 base and J by 8 bases, with 12 bases between. The CDR3 bases are TGTGCCAGCAGCTTAGCTCTCGGGCGTCATGAGCAGTTCTTC. The encoded protein is CASSLALGRHEQFF.

This clonotype occurred many times. The chain carries TRBV15 and TRBJ2-7; possibly TRBD2 for D (5 bases). The CDR3 is 13 residues long. V gave up 5 bases and J gave up 0 bases, with 8 bases separating them. CDR1 is LNHNV and CDR2 is YYDKDF in the germline V gene (reference sequence). CDR3 protein: CATSRSGSYEQYF. In DNA, the CDR3 is TGTGCCACCAGCCGGAGCGGCTCCTACGAGCAGTACTTC.

This rearrangement joins TRBV20-1 to TRBJ2-7; TRBD2 agrees at 9 bases. V shed 4 bases and J 3 bases; nucleotides not matched to a gene: 4. CDR3 size: 13 residues. CDR1 and CDR2 (germline): DFQATT, SNEGSKA (reference sequence). Written as DNA, the CDR3 is TGCAGTGCTAATAGCGGGAGAAGCTACGAGCAGTACTTC. Translation gives CSANSGRSYEQYF.

This clonotype was observed a handful of times. V gene TRBV7-2 combines with J gene TRBJ2-7; possible D gene TRBD2, 6 bases. The germline V and J ends were trimmed by 5 bases and 4 bases, with 15 bases remaining between them. This CDR3 comprises 14 residues. Germline V lookup: CDR1 SGHTA, CDR2 FQGNSA. The CDR3 region has the DNA TGTGCCAGCAGCCCTAGCGAGAGCTCTTACGAGCAGTACTTC. Translating it yields CASSPSESSYEQYF.

The sample holds a few counts of this clonotype. This CDR3 fails to terminate in the conserved phenylalanine or tryptophan, so it likely reflects a read error. The V and J genes are TRBV10-2 and TRBJ1-1; D remains unclear. Germline lookup yields CDR1 WSHSY and CDR2 SAAADI. The ends were cut back, 5 bases at V and 0 bases at J, with 7 bases in the middle. This CDR3 comprises 13 residues. CDR3 protein: CASSRGVNTEAFS. In nucleotides, the CDR3 is TGCGCCAGCAGTCGGGGAGTGAACACTGAAGCTTTCTCT.

This clonotype was detected only a few times. This chain joins TRBV2 and TRBJ2-7; TRBD1 matches 8 bases. Per the germline V gene, CDR1 is SNHLY and CDR2 is FYNNEI. Trimming cost V 6 bases and J 10 bases; bases outside gene matches: 8. The CDR3 loop spans 12 amino acids. The CDR3 loop reads CASRRTGPEQYF. Written as DNA, the CDR3 is TGTGCCAGCAGGAGGACAGGGCCGGAACAGTACTTC.

This clonotype has ten or more counts. The chain couples TRBV5-1 to TRBJ2-5; 11 nucleotides match TRBD1. Germline V gives CDR1 SGHRS, CDR2 YFSETQ. The ends lost 4 bases at V and 4 bases at J; junction bases unmatched: 9. This CDR3 is 16 amino acids long. CDR3 DNA sequence: TGCGCCAGCAGCGCCCCCGGGACAGGGGGGGGAGAGACCCAGTACTTC. It codes for CASSAPGTGGGETQYF.

With respect to this clonotype: This may arise from a read error, as a much more abundant clone is one base away. J is TRBJ2-7 and V is TRBV13, with D maybe TRBD2 (6 bases). The CDR3 spans 14 residues. Germline values: CDR1 PRHDT, CDR2 FYEKMQ (reference sequence). Between the trimmed V and J ends, which lost 3 bases and 4 bases, there was a span of 13 bases. This CDR3 is CASSFHRETYEQYF. In nucleotides, the CDR3 is TGTGCCAGCAGCTTTCACCGGGAGACGTACGAGCAGTACTTC.

This rearrangement joins TRBV19 to TRBJ2-1; TRBD2 is a possible D gene (6 bases). V gave up 5 bases and J gave up 6 bases, with 20 bases separating them. The CDR3 sequence is 16 residues long. Germline CDR1 LNHDA, CDR2 SQIVND (reference sequence). The DNA for the CDR3 is TGTGCCAGTAGTCTTGGGGGACTCGCCTCGGGCAATGAGCAGTTCTTC. It specifies CASSLGGLASGNEQFF.

This clonotype was found many times. The rearrangement uses TRBV11-2 and TRBJ2-7; D not certain. The CDR3 contains 12 residues. From germline, CDR1 is SGHAT and CDR2 FQNNGV. Trimming cost V 5 bases and J 5 bases, with 10 bases left between them. Here the CDR3 DNA reads TGTGCCAGCAGCCGTCGTGGTCACGAGCAGTACTTC. It translates to CASSRRGHEQYF.

This clonotype was recorded at least ten times. V and J are TRBV2 and TRBJ2-6, with D perhaps matching TRBD2 (6 bases). There are 15 residues in the CDR3. Germline CDR1 SNHLY, CDR2 FYNNEI. Between the trimmed V and J ends, which lost 3 bases and 0 bases, there was a span of 6 bases. In DNA form, the CDR3 reads TGTGCCAGCAGTGACGGGGGCTCTGGGGCCAACGTCCTGACTTTC. It encodes CASSDGGSGANVLTF.

This clonotype came up many times. The gene calls are TRBV2 and TRBJ2-7; 9 nucleotides line up with TRBD1. The V and J ends lost 3 bases and 6 bases, in that order; junction bases with no gene match: 6. The germline gives CDR1 SNHLY, CDR2 FYNNEI. CDR3 length: 14 residues. CDR3 DNA: TGTGCCAGCAGTGATTGGACAGGGGTACCCGAGCAGTACTTC. Translating gives CASSDWTGVPEQYF.

The sample holds many counts of this clonotype. This chain uses TRBV7-2 with TRBJ1-6; no clear D gene. V was cut by 3 bases and J by 10 bases, with 7 bases left in between. The CDR3 covers 12 residues. Germline V gene sequence: CDR1 SGHTA, CDR2 FQGNSA. The CDR3 reads CASSFFGSPLHF. As DNA, the CDR3 is TGTGCCAGCAGCTTTTTTGGGTCACCCCTCCACTTT.

This sequence joins TRBV6-1 and TRBJ1-2; 7 bases fit TRBD1. Trimming cost V 5 bases and J 4 bases; bases outside gene matches: 7. Germline CDR1 and CDR2: MNHNS and SASEGT. The CDR3 sequence is 14 residues long. The CDR3 DNA follows: TGTGCCAGCAGTCAAAACAGGGGCCGCTATGGCTACACCTTC. Protein sequence: CASSQNRGRYGYTF.

The table lists this clonotype with a few counts. The gene calls are TRBV5-4 and TRBJ2-1, with D possibly called TRBD1 or TRBD2 (5 bases each). The CDR3 has 17 residues. Trimming left V 0 bases short and J 4 bases short, with 17 bases between. Germline assignment: CDR1 SGHNT and CDR2 YYREEE (reference sequence). For the CDR3, the DNA is TGTGCCAGCAGCTTGGGGGTGGGGGAGCTACATTACAATGAGCAGTTCTTC. Its translation: CASSLGVGELHYNEQFF.